A single sample is the source of the 21 T cell receptor beta chains below, sequenced in a study of CD8 T cells in ankylosing spondylitis. TCRdb ran MiXCR on the 5' RACE reads and lists one entry per CDR3 protein. The top ten hold around 30% of the sample, which has 230,000 or so distinct CDR3 sequences, over 15% seen once. The specimen was blood, either unsorted or a sorted T cell fraction (not recorded which). These receptors originate from a male donor with ankylosing spondylitis or in good health (not recorded which).

Only a few counts were recorded for this clonotype. The chain couples TRBV11-2 to TRBJ2-5; a possible D gene is TRBD2 (9 bases). Trimming shortened V by 10 bases and J by 2 bases, and 17 bases separated the two germline ends. The CDR3 consists of 14 residues. In germline, CDR1 is SGHAT, CDR2 FQNNGV. The CDR3 loop reads CATSSGTGQETQYF. The CDR3 DNA reads as TGTGCCACCTCTAGCGGGACAGGACAAGAGACCCAGTACTTC. Complete variable domain (other parts from reference TRBV11-2 and TRBJ2-5): EAGVAQSPRYKIIEKRQSVAFWCNPISGHATLYWYQQILGQGPKLLIQFQNNGVVDDSQLPKDRFSAERLKGVDSTLKIQPAKLEDSAVYLCATSSGTGQETQYFGPGTRLLVL.

V is TRBV29-1 and J is TRBJ2-5, with 7 positions matching TRBD1. Germline CDR1 is SQVTM and CDR2 is ANQGSEA. V shed 7 bases, J shed 4 bases, and the junction held 9 bases outside the gene matches. The CDR3 is 13 residues long. The CDR3 region has the DNA TGCAGCGGCCGACTCGGGACAGCAGAGACCCAGTACTTC. This sequence encodes CSGRLGTAETQYF.

The chain employs TRBV12-3 or TRBV12-4 and TRBJ2-1; D is unclear. The length of the CDR3 is 13 residues. Trimming took 0 bases from V and 7 from J, leaving 7 bases between them. CDR3 region: CASSLALWNEQFF. In nucleotides, the CDR3 is TGTGCCAGCAGTTTAGCTCTTTGGAATGAGCAGTTCTTC.

The chain has TRBV19 and TRBJ2-1; D is perhaps TRBD1 (6 bases). This CDR3 is 15 amino acids long. CDR1 is LNHDA, CDR2 SQIVND, per germline (reference sequence). V was trimmed by 3 bases and J by 3 bases, leaving 12 bases between them. The CDR3 DNA reads TGTGCCAGTAGTATGGGGGACACTATCTACAATGAGCAGTTCTTC. Encoded protein: CASSMGDTIYNEQFF.

This clonotype was detected a few times. The CDR3 region has the DNA TGTGCCAGCAGTTTAGCGCCCGGGATCGAGCAGTACTTC. Translated: CASSLAPGIEQYF. The chain is built from TRBV12-3 or TRBV12-4 and TRBJ2-7, with TRBD2 as a possible D gene (5 bases). The CDR3 spans 13 residues. The V and J ends lost 0 bases and 6 bases respectively, with 9 bases between them.

The chain is built from TRBV7-2 and TRBJ2-5; D could derive from TRBD1 or TRBD2 (6 bases each). Germline-derived CDR1 and CDR2 are SGHTA and FQGNSA. This CDR3 comprises 17 residues. V shed 5 bases and J shed 1 base, with 20 bases lying between them. The CDR3 spells CASSKFPPGASQETQYF. The CDR3 DNA follows: TGTGCCAGCAGCAAGTTCCCCCCGGGGGCCAGCCAAGAGACCCAGTACTTC.

This clonotype was found a few times. V and J are TRBV7-9 and TRBJ2-4; unclear D gene. The CDR3 has 15 amino acids. The germline CDR1 and CDR2 sequences are SEHNR and FQNEAQ (reference sequence). Between the trimmed V and J ends, which lost 5 bases and 1 base, there was a span of 12 bases. The chain's CDR3 is CASSHITLAKNIQYF. The CDR3, as DNA: TGTGCCAGCAGCCATATCACTTTGGCCAAAAACATTCAGTACTTC.

This clonotype has only a few counts. The gene calls are TRBV27 and TRBJ2-3; 8 nucleotides match TRBD2. The trim removed 5 bases at V and 4 bases at J, leaving 11 bases unmatched. In germline, CDR1 is MNHEY, CDR2 SMNVEV (reference sequence). This CDR3 is built from 16 residues. For the CDR3, the DNA is TGTGCCAGCAGTCTCCTCGGACTAGCTGGATCAGATACGCAGTATTTT. It codes for CASSLLGLAGSDTQYF.

This chain links TRBV7-8 with TRBJ2-5, with D possibly TRBD2 on 6 matching bases. Germline CDR1 and CDR2: SGHVS and FQNEAQ. Trimming left V 2 bases short and J 3 bases short, with 10 bases between. There are 14 residues in the CDR3. As DNA, the CDR3 is TGTGCCAGCAGCTTAACCGGGAGTAAAGAGACCCAGTACTTC. Its protein product is CASSLTGSKETQYF. Using reference TRBV7-8 and TRBJ2-5 for the parts outside the CDR3, the full variable domain is GAGVSQSPRYKVAKRGQDVALRCDPISGHVSLFWYQQALGQGPEFLTYFQNEAQLDKSGLPSDRFFAERPEGSVSTLKIQRTQQEDSAVYLCASSLTGSKETQYFGPGTRLLVL.

V is TRBV29-1 and J is TRBJ2-1; 10 nucleotides agree with TRBD2. The CDR3 runs to 13 residues. Germline V gene data show CDR1 as SQVTM and CDR2 as ANQGSEA. V shed 4 bases and J 6 bases; nucleotides not matched to a gene: 3. CDR3 DNA sequence: TGCAGCGTTGCACTAGCGGGACCCAATGAGCAGTTCTTC. This translates into CSVALAGPNEQFF.

The rearrangement joins TRBV6-2 or TRBV6-3 to TRBJ1-1; D uncertain. V dropped 2 bases and J dropped 8 bases, with 9 bases sitting between them. This CDR3 contains 12 residues. From germline, CDR1 is MNHEY and CDR2 SVGEGT. The CDR3 protein is CASSYLEDEAFF. The CDR3 nucleotides read TGTGCCAGCAGTTACCTGGAAGACGAAGCTTTCTTT.

The rearrangement joins TRBV11-2 to TRBJ2-2; D call uncertain. Germline CDR1 reads SGHAT; CDR2 reads FQNNGV. CDR3 length: 13 amino acids. The germline V and J ends were trimmed by 5 bases and 5 bases, with 9 bases remaining between them. CDR3 in DNA: TGTGCCAGCAGCCCTTTGGAAACCGGGGAGCTGTTTTTT. Its protein product is CASSPLETGELFF. The entire variable domain, with the rest obtained from reference TRBV11-2 and TRBJ2-2, is as follows: EAGVAQSPRYKIIEKRQSVAFWCNPISGHATLYWYQQILGQGPKLLIQFQNNGVVDDSQLPKDRFSAERLKGVDSTLKIQPAKLEDSAVYLCASSPLETGELFFGEGSRLTVL.

J is TRBJ1-1 and V is TRBV5-1; no definite D call. The CDR3 is 12 residues long. The germline V gene encodes CDR1 SGHRS and CDR2 YFSETQ. The V gene lost 2 bases and the J gene lost 7 bases, with 9 bases spanning the gap. CDR3 residues: CASSFTGDEAFF. The DNA of the CDR3 is TGCGCCAGCAGCTTTACCGGGGATGAAGCTTTCTTT.

The V gene is TRBV20-1, the J gene TRBJ2-1; the match to TRBD2 covers 7 bases. The CDR3 covers 16 residues. V shed 0 bases and J 8 bases; nucleotides not matched to a gene: 13. Germline CDR1 reads DFQATT; CDR2 reads SNEGSKA (reference sequence). For the CDR3, the DNA is TGCAGTGCTAGAGATATCGGACTAGTAGATCTTGATGAGCAGTTCTTC. Translated, it gives CSARDIGLVDLDEQFF.

This clonotype was seen ten or more times. The CDR3 sequence is CASSLDRAEQFF. The DNA of the CDR3 is TGTGCCAGCAGCTTAGATCGGGCTGAGCAGTTCTTC. The rearrangement links TRBV7-2 to TRBJ2-1; no reliable D call. The V end lost 1 base, the J end lost 9 bases, and 7 bases lay between the germline ends. This CDR3 is built from 12 residues. The V gene's germline CDR1 is SGHTA and CDR2 FQGNSA.

This clonotype appeared many times. This sequence joins TRBV7-9 and TRBJ2-1; D ambiguous. Germline V gene sequence: CDR1 SEHNR, CDR2 FQNEAQ (reference sequence). The V end was cut by 5 bases, the J end by 5 bases, with 10 bases between. The CDR3 covers 13 residues. This CDR3 reads CASSPPGNNEQFF. CDR3 nucleotide sequence: TGTGCCAGCAGCCCACCGGGTAACAATGAGCAGTTCTTC.

The table lists this clonotype with a count of one. Possible read error: a much larger clone is one base away. The chain couples TRBV4-1 to TRBJ2-3, with D perhaps matching TRBD1 or TRBD2 (5 bases each). Trimming shortened V by 1 base and J by 2 bases, and 16 bases separated the two germline ends. The CDR3 runs 17 residues. The germline gives CDR1 MGHRA, CDR2 YSYEKL. CDR3 amino acids: CASSQVRGLGLTDTQYF. The CDR3, as DNA: TGCGCCAGCAGCCAAGTGAGGGGCCTAGGCCTCACAGATACGCAGTATTTT.

This chain links TRBV27 with TRBJ1-1; D gene unclear. Germline CDR1 and CDR2: MNHEY and SMNVEV (reference sequence). The CDR3 spans 14 residues. Deletions cut 6 bases from V and 6 bases from J, with 17 bases between. CDR3 loop: CASRPDHSSPEAFF. DNA for the CDR3: TGTGCCAGCAGGCCCGACCACTCGAGCCCTGAAGCTTTCTTT.

In this sample, this clonotype turned up a few times. The rearrangement links TRBV20-1 to TRBJ1-5; 9 bases map to TRBD1. The germline CDR1 and CDR2 sequences are DFQATT and SNEGSKA (reference sequence). The length of the CDR3 is 15 residues. Unmatched junction bases numbered 9, after V lost 3 bases and J lost 6 bases. This chain's CDR3 is CSASPRDRVGQPQHF. In DNA, the CDR3 is TGCAGTGCTAGCCCCCGGGACAGGGTGGGTCAGCCCCAGCATTTT.

The sample holds a few counts of this clonotype. This chain links TRBV2 with TRBJ2-7; 7 bases are shared with TRBD1. Germline trimming cut 9 bases from V and 3 bases from J; bases unmatched to any gene: 8. The CDR3 has 13 amino acids. CDR1 is SNHLY, CDR2 FYNNEI, per germline. The CDR3 sequence: CARAGTDNYEQYF. CDR3 sequence (DNA): TGTGCCAGAGCCGGGACAGACAACTACGAGCAGTACTTC.

This clonotype came up a few times. The chain couples TRBV4-1 to TRBJ1-1; TRBD1 is a possible D gene (5 bases). The germline gives CDR1 MGHRA, CDR2 YSYEKL. This CDR3 is 14 amino acids long. V lost 7 bases and J lost 1, with 13 bases in between. CDR3: CASKWGRWNTEAFF. The DNA for the CDR3 is TGCGCCAGCAAGTGGGGCAGGTGGAACACTGAAGCTTTCTTT.